Presented here are 18 T cell receptor beta chains from one specimen sequenced in a study of T-cell memory formation after mild COVID-19. TCRdb re-called the 5' RACE reads with MiXCR, one entry per CDR3 protein. This sample has 300,000 to 400,000 distinct CDR3 sequences; around 28% occur once, and the top ten carry about 14%. What was sequenced was PBMCs or a T cell subset sorted from them (not recorded which). These receptors were collected from an adult woman who had mild COVID-19 (a few samples of this study predate the infection). Cell type and time point are not known.

This clonotype was counted only a few times. The rearrangement joins TRBV12-3 or TRBV12-4 to TRBJ1-1; TRBD1 agrees at 9 bases. The ends lost 6 bases at V and 2 bases at J; junction bases unmatched: 7. The CDR3 is 15 residues long. The CDR3 loop reads CASRAGTGQNTEAFF. CDR3 DNA: TGTGCCAGCAGGGCCGGGACAGGGCAAAACACTGAAGCTTTCTTT.

The chain employs TRBV18 and TRBJ1-1, with D perhaps TRBD1 (5 bases). Germline values: CDR1 KGHSH, CDR2 LQKENI. The CDR3 consists of 13 residues. V lost 2 bases to trimming and J lost 11 bases, with 15 bases between them. The CDR3 nucleotides read TGTGCCAGCTCACCAGGGGGAACCCCGGGCGCTTTCTTT. Protein product: CASSPGGTPGAFF.

This sequence joins TRBV11-2 and TRBJ2-3; D perhaps matches TRBD2 (5 bases). CDR1 and CDR2 (germline): SGHAT, FQNNGV. This CDR3 region has 15 residues. V lost 3 bases, J lost 3 bases, and 13 bases lay in between. The CDR3 is CASSLTGWETDTQYF. DNA for the CDR3: TGTGCCAGCAGCTTGACGGGGTGGGAGACAGATACGCAGTATTTT.

The gene calls are TRBV5-1 and TRBJ1-1; a possible D gene is TRBD1 (6 bases). This CDR3 has 15 amino acids. The germline CDR1 and CDR2 sequences are SGHRS and YFSETQ. Trimming stripped 0 bases from V and 4 bases from J, with 13 bases between. The CDR3 DNA reads TGCGCCAGCAGCTTGGATCAGGGGCCAGGCACTGAAGCTTTCTTT. Its protein is CASSLDQGPGTEAFF.

V and J are TRBV27 and TRBJ2-7; 8 bases match TRBD1. The CDR3 consists of 14 residues. Per the germline V gene, CDR1 is MNHEY and CDR2 is SMNVEV (reference sequence). J was trimmed by 6 bases and V by 5 bases; bases with no gene match: 9. CDR3 nucleotide sequence: TGTGCCAGCAGTCACTCCGGACAGGGTTTCGAGCAGTACTTC. This codes for CASSHSGQGFEQYF.

This chain joins TRBV6-5 and TRBJ2-1, with 8 bases fitting TRBD2. The CDR3 has 15 residues. The trim removed 8 bases at V and 2 bases at J, leaving 8 bases unmatched. From germline, CDR1 is MNHEY and CDR2 SVGAGI. The CDR3 is CASAEAGGTYNEQFF. The CDR3 region has the DNA TGTGCCAGCGCTGAGGCGGGGGGTACCTACAATGAGCAGTTCTTC.

The V gene is TRBV6-6, the J gene TRBJ1-2; D ambiguous. Germline assignment: CDR1 MNHNY and CDR2 SVGAGI (reference sequence). The CDR3 sequence is 12 residues long. Trimming removed 7 bases at V and 7 bases at J, with 13 bases between. The CDR3 sequence: CASNPQGGGYTF. Written as DNA, the CDR3 is TGTGCCAGCAACCCCCAAGGTGGTGGCTACACCTTC.

The V call is TRBV20-1, the J call TRBJ2-2; D remains unclear. CDR1 and CDR2 from the germline V gene are DFQATT and SNEGSKA (reference sequence). V was cut by 5 bases and J by 4 bases, with 14 bases left in between. The CDR3 is made up of 14 amino acids. CDR3 loop: CSAFYGGSTGELFF. CDR3 in DNA: TGCAGTGCTTTCTACGGCGGTAGCACCGGGGAGCTGTTTTTT.

V and J are TRBV20-1 and TRBJ1-5, with D possibly TRBD1 on 6 matching bases. From germline, CDR1 is DFQATT and CDR2 SNEGSKA (reference sequence). CDR3 size: 14 residues. The V end was cut by 5 bases, the J end by 2 bases, with 13 bases between. CDR3 sequence: CSAGEAGGNQPQHF. DNA for the CDR3: TGCAGTGCTGGGGAGGCAGGGGGCAATCAGCCCCAGCATTTT.

As concerns this clonotype: Mismatch with germline at one junction end may stem from a read error. This rearrangement joins TRBV7-7 to TRBJ2-1, with 7 bases that match TRBD2. CDR1 and CDR2 from the germline V gene are SSHAT and FNYEAQ (reference sequence). CDR3 length: 17 residues. The CDR3 DNA follows: TGTGCTAGCAGCCCCCGGCCCCTAGCGGAGACGGACAATGAGCAGTTCTTC. The encoded protein is CASSPRPLAETDNEQFF.

The CDR3 here is CASGYERGVNEQFF. The DNA for the CDR3 is TGTGCCAGCGGTTATGAGAGGGGGGTCAATGAGCAGTTCTTC. The J gene is TRBJ2-1, the V gene TRBV2; the D call may be TRBD1 or TRBD2 (6 bases each). The V gene lost 8 bases and the J gene lost 6 bases, with 17 bases spanning the gap. CDR3 size: 14 residues. Germline V gene data show CDR1 as SNHLY and CDR2 as FYNNEI.

In the case of this clonotype: At one boundary the junction diverges from the germline segment, which might be a read error. This rearrangement joins TRBV7-8 to TRBJ2-1; D possibly corresponds to TRBD2 (6 bases). This CDR3 contains 16 residues. Germline CDR1 reads SGHVS; CDR2 reads FQNEAQ. The CDR3 reads CASSLTPGTGVYEQLF. CDR3 DNA sequence: TGTGCCAGCAGCTTAACCCCTGGTACGGGGGTTTATGAGCAGTTATTC.

This clonotype was picked up a small number of times. The rearrangement links TRBV20-1 to TRBJ2-3; 14 positions agree with TRBD2. This CDR3 is built from 16 residues. Per germline, CDR1 DFQATT and CDR2 SNEGSKA (reference sequence). V shed 5 bases, J shed 4 bases, and the junction held 8 bases outside the gene matches. This CDR3 is CSAGRLAGGPSDTQYF. The CDR3 DNA follows: TGCAGTGCTGGCCGACTAGCGGGAGGGCCCTCAGATACGCAGTATTTT.

This clonotype was observed a few times. The chain couples TRBV6-5 to TRBJ2-2, with unresolved D. Germline V gene lookup returns CDR1 MNHEY and CDR2 SVGAGI. The V gene lost 4 bases and the J gene lost 7 bases, with 13 bases spanning the gap. The CDR3 is made up of 14 amino acids. The CDR3: CASSSPTWGGELFF. CDR3 bases: TGTGCCAGCAGTTCTCCGACTTGGGGCGGGGAGCTGTTTTTT.

This chain joins TRBV6-1 and TRBJ2-6; 7 bases are shared with TRBD1. This CDR3 spans 20 amino acids. V gave up 3 bases and J gave up 2 bases; unmatched junction bases: 16. Germline lookup yields CDR1 MNHNS and CDR2 SASEGT. This chain's CDR3 is CASSEAPDRIRGTGANVLTF. The CDR3 DNA reads as TGTGCCAGCAGTGAGGCTCCGGACAGGATCAGGGGGACTGGGGCCAACGTCCTGACTTTC.

The chain has TRBV7-2 and TRBJ2-5; 7 bases map to TRBD1. Losses at the gene ends were 5 bases for V and 5 bases for J; bases not matched to a gene: 11. Germline CDR1 reads SGHTA; CDR2 reads FQGNSA. The CDR3 loop spans 15 amino acids. CDR3 in DNA: TGTGCCAGCAGCCCCCACCAGGGGGTGGCGGAGACCCAGTACTTC. Protein: CASSPHQGVAETQYF.

The sample holds a few counts of this clonotype. The chain carries TRBV24-1 and TRBJ2-7; 8 bases are shared with TRBD1. Looked up from germline, CDR1 is KGHDR and CDR2 is SFDVKD. The junction had 7 bases not matched to a gene; V was cut back by 7 bases and J by 6 bases. The CDR3 length is 13 residues. The CDR3 here is CATSPGGEFEQYF. The DNA of the CDR3 is TGTGCCACCAGCCCAGGGGGCGAGTTCGAGCAGTACTTC.

This clonotype showed up just a few times. The rearrangement joins TRBV5-1 to TRBJ2-1, with 9 bases matching TRBD1. In germline, CDR1 is SGHRS, CDR2 YFSETQ. After removal of 0 bases from V and 2 bases from J, the junction contained 15 bases not matched to a gene. The CDR3 extends over 20 amino acids. This CDR3 is CASSLEPDRGWELPYNEQFF. CDR3 DNA sequence: TGCGCCAGCAGCTTGGAACCCGACAGGGGGTGGGAGCTCCCCTACAATGAGCAGTTCTTC.